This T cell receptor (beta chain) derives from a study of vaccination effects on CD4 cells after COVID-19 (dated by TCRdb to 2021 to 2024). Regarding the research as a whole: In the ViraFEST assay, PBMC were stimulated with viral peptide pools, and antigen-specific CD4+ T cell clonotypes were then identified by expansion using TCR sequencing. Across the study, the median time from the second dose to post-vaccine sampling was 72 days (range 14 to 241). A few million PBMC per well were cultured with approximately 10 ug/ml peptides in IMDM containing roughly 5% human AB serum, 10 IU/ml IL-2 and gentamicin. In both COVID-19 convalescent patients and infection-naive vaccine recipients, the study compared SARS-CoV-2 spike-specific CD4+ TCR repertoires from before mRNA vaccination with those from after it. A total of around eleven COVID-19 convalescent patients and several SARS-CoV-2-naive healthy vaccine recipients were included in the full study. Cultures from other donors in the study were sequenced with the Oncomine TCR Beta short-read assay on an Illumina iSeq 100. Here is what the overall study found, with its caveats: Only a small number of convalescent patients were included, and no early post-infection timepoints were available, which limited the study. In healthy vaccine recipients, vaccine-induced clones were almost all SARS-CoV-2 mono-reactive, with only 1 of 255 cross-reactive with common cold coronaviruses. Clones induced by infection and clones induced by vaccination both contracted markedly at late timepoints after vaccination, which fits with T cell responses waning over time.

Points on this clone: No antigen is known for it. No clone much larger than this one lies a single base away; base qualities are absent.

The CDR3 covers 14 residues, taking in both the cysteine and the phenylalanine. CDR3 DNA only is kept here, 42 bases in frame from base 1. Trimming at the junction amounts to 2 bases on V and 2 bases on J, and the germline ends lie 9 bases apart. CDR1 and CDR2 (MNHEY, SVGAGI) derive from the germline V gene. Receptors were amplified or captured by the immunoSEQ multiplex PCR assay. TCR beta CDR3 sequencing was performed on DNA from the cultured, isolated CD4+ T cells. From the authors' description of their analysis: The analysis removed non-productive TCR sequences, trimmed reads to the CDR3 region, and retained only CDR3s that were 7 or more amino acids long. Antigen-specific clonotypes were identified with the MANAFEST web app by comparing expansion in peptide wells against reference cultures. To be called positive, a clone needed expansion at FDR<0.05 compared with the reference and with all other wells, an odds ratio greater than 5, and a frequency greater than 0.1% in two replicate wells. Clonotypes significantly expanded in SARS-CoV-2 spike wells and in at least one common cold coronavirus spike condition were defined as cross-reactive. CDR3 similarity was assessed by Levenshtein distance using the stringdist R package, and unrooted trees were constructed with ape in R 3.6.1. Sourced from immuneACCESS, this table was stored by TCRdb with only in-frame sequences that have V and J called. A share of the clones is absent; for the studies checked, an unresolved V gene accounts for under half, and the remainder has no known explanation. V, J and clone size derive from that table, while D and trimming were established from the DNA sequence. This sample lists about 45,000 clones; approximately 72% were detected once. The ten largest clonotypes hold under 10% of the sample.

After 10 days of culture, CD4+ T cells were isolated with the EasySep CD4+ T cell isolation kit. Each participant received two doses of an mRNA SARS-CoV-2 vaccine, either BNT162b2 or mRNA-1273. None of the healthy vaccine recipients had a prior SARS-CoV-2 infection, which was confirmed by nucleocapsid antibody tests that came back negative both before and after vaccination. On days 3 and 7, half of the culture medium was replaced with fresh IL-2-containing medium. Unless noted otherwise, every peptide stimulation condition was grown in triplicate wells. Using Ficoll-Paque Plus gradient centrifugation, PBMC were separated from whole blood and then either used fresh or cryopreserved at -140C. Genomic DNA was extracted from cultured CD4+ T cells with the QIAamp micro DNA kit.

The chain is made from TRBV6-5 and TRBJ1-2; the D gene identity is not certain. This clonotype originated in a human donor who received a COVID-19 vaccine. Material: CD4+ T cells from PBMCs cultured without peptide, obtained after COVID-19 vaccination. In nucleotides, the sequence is TGTGCCAGCAGTTACGCCGGGAGCAACTATGGCTACACCTTC. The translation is CASSYAGSNYGYTF.